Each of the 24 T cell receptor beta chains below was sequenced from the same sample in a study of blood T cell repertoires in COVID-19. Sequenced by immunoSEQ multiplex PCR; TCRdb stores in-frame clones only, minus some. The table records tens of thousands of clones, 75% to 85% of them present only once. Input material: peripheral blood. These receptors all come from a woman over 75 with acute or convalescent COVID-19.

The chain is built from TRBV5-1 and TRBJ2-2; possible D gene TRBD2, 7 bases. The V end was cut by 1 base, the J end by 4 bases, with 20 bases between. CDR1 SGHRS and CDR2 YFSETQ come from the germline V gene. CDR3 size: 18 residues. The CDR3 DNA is TGCGCCAGCAGCTTGTCGGCGGGGGCTAATATGTTCACCGGGGAGCTGTTTTTT. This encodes CASSLSAGANMFTGELFF.

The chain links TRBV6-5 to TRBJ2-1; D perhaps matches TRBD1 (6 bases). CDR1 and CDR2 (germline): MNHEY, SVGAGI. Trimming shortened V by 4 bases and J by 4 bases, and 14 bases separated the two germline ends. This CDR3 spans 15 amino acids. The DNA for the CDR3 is TGTGCCAGCAGTTTAAACCAGGGGCGGTACAATGAGCAGTTCTTC. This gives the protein CASSLNQGRYNEQFF.

The CDR3 sequence: CASSSRQTEQFF. CDR3 DNA: TGTGCCAGCAGCTCCCGACAGACGGAGCAGTTCTTC. The chain recombines TRBV7-9 with TRBJ2-1; D is possibly TRBD1 (5 bases). CDR1 SEHNR and CDR2 FQNEAQ come from the germline V gene (reference sequence). The CDR3 consists of 12 residues. Trimming cost V 4 bases and J 10 bases, with 11 bases left between them.

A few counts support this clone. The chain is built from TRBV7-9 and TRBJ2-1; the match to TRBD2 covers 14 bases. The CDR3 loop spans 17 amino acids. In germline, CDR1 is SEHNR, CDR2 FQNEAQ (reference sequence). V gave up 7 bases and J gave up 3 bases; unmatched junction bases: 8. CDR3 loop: CASTGTSGGAGYNEQFF. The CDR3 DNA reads TGTGCCAGCACCGGGACTAGCGGGGGCGCCGGCTACAATGAGCAGTTCTTC. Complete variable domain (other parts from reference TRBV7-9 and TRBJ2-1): DTGVSQNPRHKITKRGQNVTFRCDPISEHNRLYWYRQTLGQGPEFLTYFQNEAQLEKSRLLSDRFSAERPKGSFSTLEIQRTEQGDSAMYLCASTGTSGGAGYNEQFFGPGTRLTVL.

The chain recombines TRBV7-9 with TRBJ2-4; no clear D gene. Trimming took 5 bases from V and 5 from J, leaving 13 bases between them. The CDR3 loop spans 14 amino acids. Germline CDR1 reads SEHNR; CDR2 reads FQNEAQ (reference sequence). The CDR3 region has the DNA TGTGCCAGCAGCCACAAGTGGAGCGAAAACATTCAGTACTTC. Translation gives CASSHKWSENIQYF.

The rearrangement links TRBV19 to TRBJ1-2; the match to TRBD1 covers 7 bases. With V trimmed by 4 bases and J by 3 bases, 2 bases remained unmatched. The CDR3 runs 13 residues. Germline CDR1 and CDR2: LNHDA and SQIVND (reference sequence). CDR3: CASSTDRDYGYTF. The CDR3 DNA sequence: TGTGCCAGTAGTACTGACAGGGACTATGGCTACACCTTC.

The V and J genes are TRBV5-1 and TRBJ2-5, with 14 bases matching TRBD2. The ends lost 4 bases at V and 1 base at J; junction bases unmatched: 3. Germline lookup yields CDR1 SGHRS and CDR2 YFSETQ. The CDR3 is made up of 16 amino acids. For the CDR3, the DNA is TGCGCCAGCAGCCCGGGACTAGCGGGGGTCCAAGAGACCCAGTACTTC. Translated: CASSPGLAGVQETQYF.

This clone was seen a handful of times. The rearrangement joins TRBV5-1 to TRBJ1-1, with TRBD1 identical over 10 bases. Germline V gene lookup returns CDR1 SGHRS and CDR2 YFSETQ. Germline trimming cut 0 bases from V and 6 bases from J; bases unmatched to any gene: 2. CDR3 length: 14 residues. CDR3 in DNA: TGCGCCAGCAGCTTGGAGGGACAGGGGCCTGAAGCTTTCTTT. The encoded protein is CASSLEGQGPEAFF.

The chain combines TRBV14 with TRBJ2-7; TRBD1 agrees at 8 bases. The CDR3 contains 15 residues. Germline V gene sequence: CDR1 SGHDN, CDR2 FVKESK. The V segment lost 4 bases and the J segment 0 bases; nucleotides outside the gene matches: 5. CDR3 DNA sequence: TGTGCCAGCAGCCGCGACAGGGGTTCCTCCTACGAGCAGTACTTC. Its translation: CASSRDRGSSYEQYF.

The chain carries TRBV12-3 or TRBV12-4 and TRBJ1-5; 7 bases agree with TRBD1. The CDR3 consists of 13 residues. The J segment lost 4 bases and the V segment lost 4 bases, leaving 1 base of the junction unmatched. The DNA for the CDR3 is TGTGCCAGCAGTTACAGGGGAAATCAGCCCCAGCATTTT. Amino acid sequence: CASSYRGNQPQHF.

The CDR3 DNA reads as TGTGCCAGCAGGAGCGACAGGGGCGATACGCAGTATTTT. Protein sequence: CASRSDRGDTQYF. The rearrangement uses TRBV6-4 and TRBJ2-3, with 8 bases identical to TRBD1. The ends lost 6 bases at V and 6 bases at J; junction bases unmatched: 5. CDR1 is MRHNA and CDR2 is SNTAGT in the germline V gene. The CDR3 extends over 13 amino acids.

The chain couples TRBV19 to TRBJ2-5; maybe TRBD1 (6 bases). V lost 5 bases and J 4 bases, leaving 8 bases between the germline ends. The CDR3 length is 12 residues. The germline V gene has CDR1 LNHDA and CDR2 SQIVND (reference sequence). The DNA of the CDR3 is TGTGCCAGTAGTCTACAGGGAGAGACCCAGTACTTC. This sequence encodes CASSLQGETQYF.

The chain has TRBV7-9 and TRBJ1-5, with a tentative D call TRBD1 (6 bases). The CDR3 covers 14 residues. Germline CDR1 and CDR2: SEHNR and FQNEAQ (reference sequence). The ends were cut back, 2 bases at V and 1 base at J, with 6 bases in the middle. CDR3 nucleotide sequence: TGTGCCAGCAGCTTACAGGGGAGCAATCAGCCCCAGCATTTT. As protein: CASSLQGSNQPQHF.

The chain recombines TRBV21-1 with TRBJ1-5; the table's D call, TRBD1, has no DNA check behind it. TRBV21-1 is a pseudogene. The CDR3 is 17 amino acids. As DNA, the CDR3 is TGTGCCAGCAGCATAGACAGGGGGTATTATAGCAATCAGCCCCAGCATTTT. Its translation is CASSIDRGYYSNQPQHF.

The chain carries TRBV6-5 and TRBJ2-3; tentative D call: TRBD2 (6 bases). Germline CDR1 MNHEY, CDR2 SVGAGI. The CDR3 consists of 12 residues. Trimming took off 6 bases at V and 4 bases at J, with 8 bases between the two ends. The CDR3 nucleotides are TGTGCCAGCAGCTCTAGCGCAGATACGCAGTATTTT. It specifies CASSSSADTQYF.

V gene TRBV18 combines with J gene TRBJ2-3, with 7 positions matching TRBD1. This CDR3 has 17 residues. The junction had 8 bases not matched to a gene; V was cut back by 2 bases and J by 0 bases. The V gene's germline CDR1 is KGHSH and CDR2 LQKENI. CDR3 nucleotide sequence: TGTGCCAGCTCACCAATTCGTCCAGGGGGTAGCACAGATACGCAGTATTTT. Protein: CASSPIRPGGSTDTQYF.

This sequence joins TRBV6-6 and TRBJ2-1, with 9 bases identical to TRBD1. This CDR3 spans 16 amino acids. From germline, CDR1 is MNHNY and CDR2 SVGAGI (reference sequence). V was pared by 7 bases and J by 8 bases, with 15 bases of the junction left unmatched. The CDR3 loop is CASTRGTGRINDEQFF. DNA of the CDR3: TGTGCCAGCACCCGAGGGACAGGGAGGATAAACGATGAGCAGTTCTTC.

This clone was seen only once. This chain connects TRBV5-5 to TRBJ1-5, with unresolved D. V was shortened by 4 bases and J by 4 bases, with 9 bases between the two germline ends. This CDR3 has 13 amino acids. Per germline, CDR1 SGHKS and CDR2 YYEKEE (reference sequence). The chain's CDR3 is CASSQVPNQPQHF. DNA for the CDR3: TGTGCCAGCAGCCAGGTGCCTAATCAGCCCCAGCATTTT. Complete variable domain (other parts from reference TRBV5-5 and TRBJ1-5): DAGVTQSPTHLIKTRGQQVTLRCSPISGHKSVSWYQQVLGQGPQFIFQYYEKEERGRGNFPDRFSARQFPNYSSELNVNALLLGDSALYLCASSQVPNQPQHFGDGTRLSIL.

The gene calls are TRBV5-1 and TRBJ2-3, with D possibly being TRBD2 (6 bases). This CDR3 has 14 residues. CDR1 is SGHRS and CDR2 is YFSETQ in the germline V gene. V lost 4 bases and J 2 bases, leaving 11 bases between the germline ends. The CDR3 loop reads CASSRERATDTQYF. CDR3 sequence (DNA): TGCGCCAGCAGCAGAGAGCGGGCCACAGATACGCAGTATTTT.

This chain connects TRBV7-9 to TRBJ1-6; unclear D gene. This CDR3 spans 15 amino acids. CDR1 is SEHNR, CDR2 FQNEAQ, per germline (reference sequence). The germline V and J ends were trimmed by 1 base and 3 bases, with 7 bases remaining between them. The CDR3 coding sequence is TGTGCCAGCAGCTTAGGGGCAGTCTATAATTCACCCCTCCACTTT. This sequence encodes CASSLGAVYNSPLHF.

The CDR3 bases are TGTGCCAGCAGCGTATCCTCAGGGGTTAGGGAGACCCAGTACTTC. It encodes CASSVSSGVRETQYF. The rearrangement joins TRBV9 to TRBJ2-5, with D perhaps matching TRBD1 (6 bases). The CDR3 contains 15 residues. Germline CDR1 and CDR2: SGDLS and YYNGEE. Trimming took 1 base from V and 5 from J, leaving 15 bases between them.

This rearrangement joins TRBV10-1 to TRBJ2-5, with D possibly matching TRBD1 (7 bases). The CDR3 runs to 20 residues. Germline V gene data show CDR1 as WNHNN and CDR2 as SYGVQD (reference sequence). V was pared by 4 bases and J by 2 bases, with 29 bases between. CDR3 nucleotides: TGCGCCAGCAGTGTAGGACTTTGGGCAGGGGGGTCCGTGAGGCAAGAGACCCAGTACTTC. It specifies CASSVGLWAGGSVRQETQYF.

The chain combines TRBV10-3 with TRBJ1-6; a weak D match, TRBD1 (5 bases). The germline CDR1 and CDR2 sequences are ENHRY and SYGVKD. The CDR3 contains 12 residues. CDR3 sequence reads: CATAGLDSPLHF. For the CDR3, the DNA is TGTGCAACGGCAGGGTTAGATTCACCCCTCCACTTT.

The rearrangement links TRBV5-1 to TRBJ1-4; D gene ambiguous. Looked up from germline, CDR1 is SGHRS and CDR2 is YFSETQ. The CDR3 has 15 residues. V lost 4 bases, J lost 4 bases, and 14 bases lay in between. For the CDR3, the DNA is TGCGCCAGCAGCGAGTCGGGTGCCCTTAATGAAAAACTGTTTTTT. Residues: CASSESGALNEKLFF.